This T cell receptor beta chain was captured in a study of response to subunit inactivated influenza vaccine. The germline CDR1 and CDR2 sequences are DFQATT and SNEGSKA (reference sequence). This CDR3 is 15 amino acids long. Losses at the gene ends were 6 bases for V and 3 bases for J; bases not matched to a gene: 8. TCRdb reprocessed the RT-PCR reads with MiXCR, giving one entry per CDR3 protein. This table holds roughly 190,000 distinct CDR3 sequences, 12% found once. On this clonotype: Its antigen is unidentified.

Regarding the study as a whole: Only a handful of new T cells, the authors suggested, are recruited with each seasonal influenza vaccination.

These sequences were also reported in another study, on T cells expressing NK-cell markers. This second study notes: Synthesis of TCR beta cDNA relied on 5'RACE template switching carrying UMIs. Sorted CD3+CD56-NKG2C+, CD3+CD56+NKG2C+ and CD3+CD56+NKG2C- T cells supplied the TCR beta repertoires. An anti-gamma-delta TCR antibody restricted sorting to alpha-beta TCR T cells in several experiments. About 1.0-8% of CD8+ T cells in several donors belonged to dominant NKG2C+ clonotypes.

This TCR was sampled from a man over 45 who received an inactivated influenza vaccine. The sample was CD8+ T cells sorted from PBMCs, taken approximately 13 days after vaccination. The chain employs TRBV20-1 and TRBJ2-1; 10 bases fit TRBD1. For the CDR3, the DNA is TGCAGTGCCGCCGGGACAGGGGTTTTCTACAATGAGCAGTTCTTC. Residues: CSAAGTGVFYNEQFF.